One sample yielded the 5 T cell receptor beta chains listed below, sequenced in a study of cytomegalovirus exposure and HLA in healthy donors. With 60 Vbeta and 13 Jbeta primers, the PCR was carried out. This table comes from immunoSEQ multiplex PCR, and its TCRdb copy is limited to in-frame clones, with some not included. The repertoire holds about 160,000 clones, with around 78% as singletons. Sequenced: PBMCs. These receptors all stem from a man aged 40-49 years in good health and CMV-seronegative.

The genes are TRBV28 and TRBJ2-3; 11 nucleotides match TRBD2. This CDR3 contains 15 residues. Trimming removed 8 bases from V and 5 bases from J; junction bases left unmatched: 9. Germline V gives CDR1 MDHEN, CDR2 SYDVKM. The CDR3 reads CASEDLAGGLDTQYF. For the CDR3, the DNA is TGTGCCAGCGAAGACTTAGCGGGAGGGTTAGATACGCAGTATTTT. The whole variable domain, remainder taken from reference TRBV28 and TRBJ2-3, is DVKVTQSSRYLVKRTGEKVFLECVQDMDHENMFWYRQDPGLGLRLIYFSYDVKMKEKGDIPEGYSVSREKKERFSLILESASTNQTSMYLCASEDLAGGLDTQYFGPGTRLTVL.

This chain uses TRBV5-1 with TRBJ1-6; TRBD1 might be the D (6 bases). This CDR3 region has 14 residues. Germline loops: CDR1 SGHRS, CDR2 YFSETQ. V lost 5 bases and J lost 6, with 12 bases in between. The CDR3 sequence: CASSVGGLNSPLHF. Here the CDR3 DNA reads TGCGCCAGCAGTGTAGGGGGTCTTAATTCACCCCTCCACTTT.

The genes are TRBV30 and TRBJ2-7, with 9 bases aligning to TRBD1. With 1 base clipped from V and 3 bases from J, the junction kept 1 base outside the gene matches. Germline-derived CDR1 and CDR2 are GTSNPN and SVGIG (reference sequence). The length of the CDR3 is 13 residues. The CDR3, as DNA: TGTGCCTGGAGTGGGACAGGGGTCTACGAGCAGTACTTC. It codes for CAWSGTGVYEQYF. The full variable domain, its missing parts supplied by reference TRBV30 and TRBJ2-7, is SQTIHQWPATLVQPVGSPLSLECTVEGTSNPNLYWYRQAAGRGLQLLFYSVGIGQISSEVPQNLSASRPQDRQFILSSKKLLLSDSGFYLCAWSGTGVYEQYFGPGTRLTVT.

The chain combines TRBV5-1 with TRBJ2-1; 7 bases are shared with TRBD2. After removal of 4 bases from V and 0 bases from J, the junction contained 4 bases not matched to a gene. Germline V gene sequence: CDR1 SGHRS, CDR2 YFSETQ. The CDR3 extends over 15 amino acids. The CDR3 nucleotides read TGCGCCAGCAGCCGGGACTACCGCTCCTACAATGAGCAGTTCTTC. Protein: CASSRDYRSYNEQFF. Combining the CDR3 with reference TRBV5-1 and TRBJ2-1 gives the whole variable domain KAGVTQTPRYLIKTRGQQVTLSCSPISGHRSVSWYQQTPGQGLQFLFEYFSETQRNKGNFPGRFSGRQFSNSRSEMNVSTLELGDSALYLCASSRDYRSYNEQFFGPGTRLTVL.

This clone has more than one count but fewer than ten. The chain uses TRBV6-5 and TRBJ1-2; TRBD1 might be the D (5 bases). V was shortened by 6 bases and J by 1 base, with 9 bases between the two germline ends. CDR1 is MNHEY, CDR2 SVGAGI, per germline. This CDR3 has 13 amino acids. The CDR3 sequence: CASRLGGNYGYTF. In nucleotides, the CDR3 is TGTGCCAGCAGGCTCGGGGGTAACTATGGCTACACCTTC.